This TCR beta chain was documented in a study of CD8 T cells in Susac syndrome. The germline V gene has CDR1 MDHEN and CDR2 SYDVKM. V lost 3 bases, J lost 1 base, and 5 bases stayed unmatched. The CDR3 is made up of 15 amino acids. With random hexamers, reverse transcription was performed on about 0.45 to 1 ug of RNA. TCRdb called the immunoSEQ multiplex PCR reads again in MiXCR, with one record for every CDR3 protein. The sample lists approximately 150,000 distinct CDR3 sequences, roughly 95% occurring once. The specimen was CD4+ T cells from PBMCs. The clonotype originates from a human donor with multiple sclerosis. This chain connects TRBV28 to TRBJ2-5, with 7 bases identical to TRBD1. The CDR3 loop reads CASSLTGNLQETQYF. The CDR3 coding sequence is TGTGCCAGCAGTTTGACAGGGAATCTCCAAGAGACCCAGTACTTC.